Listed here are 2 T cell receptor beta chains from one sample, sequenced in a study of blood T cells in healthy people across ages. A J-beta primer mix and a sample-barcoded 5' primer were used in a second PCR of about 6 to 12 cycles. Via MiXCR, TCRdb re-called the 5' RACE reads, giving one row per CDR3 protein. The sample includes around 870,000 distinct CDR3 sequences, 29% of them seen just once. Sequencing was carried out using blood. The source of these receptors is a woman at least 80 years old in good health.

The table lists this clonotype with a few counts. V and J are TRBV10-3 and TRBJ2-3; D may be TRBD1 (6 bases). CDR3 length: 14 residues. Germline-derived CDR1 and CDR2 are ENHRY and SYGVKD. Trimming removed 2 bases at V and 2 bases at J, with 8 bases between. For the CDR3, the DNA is TGTGCCATCAGTGAGGGACAGACCACAGATACGCAGTATTTT. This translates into CAISEGQTTDTQYF.

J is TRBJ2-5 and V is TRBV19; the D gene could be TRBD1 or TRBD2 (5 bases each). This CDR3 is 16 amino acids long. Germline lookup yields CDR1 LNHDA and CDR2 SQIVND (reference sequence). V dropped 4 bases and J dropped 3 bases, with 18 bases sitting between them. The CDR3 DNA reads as TGTGCCAGTAGTACCCCGGGACGCCCTGCGGAAGAGACCCAGTACTTC. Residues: CASSTPGRPAEETQYF.